The 27 T cell receptor beta chains presented below share a single source sample, sequenced in a study of blood T cell repertoires in COVID-19. This table comes from immunoSEQ multiplex PCR, and its TCRdb copy is limited to in-frame clones, with some not included. Of roughly 260,000 clones in the sample, 87% are singletons; the top ten hold over 2%. Input material: peripheral blood. The receptors were sampled from a woman aged 50 to 65 who had recovered from COVID-19.

This clone was found once. V and J are TRBV11-2 and TRBJ2-2, with D perhaps TRBD2 (6 bases). Trimming shortened V by 3 bases and J by 2 bases, and 13 bases separated the two germline ends. Germline assignment: CDR1 SGHAT and CDR2 FQNNGV. This CDR3 contains 16 residues. The CDR3 here is CASSFLPGLNTGELFF. The CDR3 DNA reads as TGTGCCAGCAGCTTTCTACCGGGACTTAACACCGGGGAGCTGTTTTTT.

The rearrangement joins TRBV6-5 to TRBJ1-5, with a possible D match to TRBD1 (6 bases). Trimming removed 5 bases from V and 0 bases from J, with 11 bases in between. The CDR3 extends over 15 amino acids. CDR1 and CDR2 from the germline V gene are MNHEY and SVGAGI. The CDR3 spells CASSPGQYSNQPQHF. As DNA, the CDR3 is TGTGCCAGCAGTCCCGGACAGTATAGCAATCAGCCCCAGCATTTT.

CDR3 in DNA: TGTGCCAGCAGTTTTAGACAGACCCAGGGGACTGAAGCTTTCTTT. This gives the protein CASSFRQTQGTEAFF. This sequence joins TRBV27 and TRBJ1-1; a possible D gene is TRBD1 (6 bases). Germline CDR1 reads MNHEY; CDR2 reads SMNVEV (reference sequence). The CDR3 totals 15 residues. The ends were cut back, 3 bases at V and 5 bases at J, with 16 bases in the middle.

The chain uses TRBV15 and TRBJ2-3, with 9 bases lining up with TRBD1. Germline values: CDR1 LNHNV, CDR2 YYDKDF (reference sequence). The CDR3 spans 15 residues. J was trimmed by 1 base and V by 4 bases; bases with no gene match: 3. CDR3 DNA: TGTGCCACCAGCACCCGGACAGGGGGCACAGATACGCAGTATTTT. Protein: CATSTRTGGTDTQYF. The full variable domain, with the rest looked up from reference TRBV15 and TRBJ2-3, is DAMVIQNPRYQVTQFGKPVTLSCSQTLNHNVMYWYQQKSSQAPKLLFHYYDKDFNNEADTPDNFQSRRPNTSFCFLDIRSPGLGDTAMYLCATSTRTGGTDTQYFGPGTRLTVL.

This rearrangement joins TRBV4-3 to TRBJ2-7; weak D call: TRBD2 (7 bases). The CDR3 is 14 residues long. Germline V gene data show CDR1 as LGHNA and CDR2 as YSLEER. The V gene lost 4 bases and the J gene lost 4 bases, with 14 bases spanning the gap. The CDR3: CASSPGGLIYEQYF. CDR3 in DNA: TGCGCCAGCAGCCCCGGGGGGCTGATTTACGAGCAGTACTTC.

V usage is TRBV28 and J usage is TRBJ2-7, with D possibly matching TRBD1 (6 bases). Germline loops: CDR1 MDHEN, CDR2 SYDVKM. This CDR3 is built from 14 residues. Trimming took 4 bases from V and 1 from J, leaving 11 bases between them. CDR3 sequence reads: CASSSGGLSYEQYF. CDR3 bases: TGTGCCAGCAGTTCTGGGGGCCTTTCCTACGAGCAGTACTTC.

V and J are TRBV7-2 and TRBJ2-2, with 7 bases that match TRBD2. After removal of 2 bases from V and 5 bases from J, the junction contained 8 bases not matched to a gene. Germline CDR1 and CDR2: SGHTA and FQGNSA. This CDR3 is built from 16 residues. CDR3 region: CASSLLGGRGTGELFF. CDR3 sequence (DNA): TGTGCCAGCAGCTTATTAGGCGGGAGAGGGACCGGGGAGCTGTTTTTT.

The chain is built from TRBV4-2 and TRBJ2-2; no firm D call. The CDR3 length is 12 residues. From germline, CDR1 is LGHNA and CDR2 YNFKEQ. The V gene lost 8 bases and the J gene lost 5 bases, with 9 bases spanning the gap. The CDR3 loop is CASSRSTGELFF. CDR3 nucleotides: TGTGCCAGCTCCCGGAGTACCGGGGAGCTGTTTTTT.

The DNA of the CDR3 is TGTGCCAGCGGGGCTGGGACTAGTGGGCCAGATACGCAGTATTTT. This translates into CASGAGTSGPDTQYF. The chain links TRBV7-3 to TRBJ2-3; 8 bases fit TRBD2. CDR3 length equals 15 residues. The V gene's germline CDR1 is SGHTA and CDR2 FQGTGA. J was trimmed by 4 bases and V by 8 bases; bases with no gene match: 11.

CDR3 sequence: CASSLGLAGVHNEQFF. Written as DNA, the CDR3 is TGTGCCAGCAGCTTAGGGCTAGCGGGGGTGCACAATGAGCAGTTCTTC. This chain uses TRBV7-3 with TRBJ2-1, with TRBD2 matching 10 bases. Germline trimming cut 2 bases from V and 5 bases from J; bases unmatched to any gene: 6. There are 16 residues in the CDR3. Germline assignment: CDR1 SGHTA and CDR2 FQGTGA.

A few counts support this clone. The chain combines TRBV24-1 with TRBJ2-7; 11 positions agree with TRBD2. The CDR3 extends over 16 amino acids. Germline trimming cut 2 bases from V and 0 bases from J; bases unmatched to any gene: 2. The V gene's germline CDR1 is KGHDR and CDR2 SFDVKD. In DNA, the CDR3 is TGTGCCACCAGTGATTCTACTAGCGGGAGCTCCTACGAGCAGTACTTC. Protein product: CATSDSTSGSSYEQYF.

The CDR3 coding sequence is TGTGCCAGCAGCTCCGGACTCACCGGGGAGCTGTTTTTT. Translation: CASSSGLTGELFF. The chain employs TRBV7-2 and TRBJ2-2; D may be TRBD2 (5 bases). Germline assignment: CDR1 SGHTA and CDR2 FQGNSA. V was shortened by 4 bases and J by 4 bases, with 7 bases between the two germline ends. The CDR3 totals 13 residues.

This chain connects TRBV9 to TRBJ2-4; 7 bases align to TRBD1. The CDR3 has 14 residues. Germline lookup yields CDR1 SGDLS and CDR2 YYNGEE. The V segment lost 1 base and the J segment 6 bases; nucleotides outside the gene matches: 4. This chain's CDR3 is CASSVLGTANIQYF. CDR3 bases: TGTGCCAGCAGCGTATTAGGGACAGCAAACATTCAGTACTTC.

V gene TRBV19 combines with J gene TRBJ1-5; D remains unclear. CDR3 length: 15 amino acids. V was clipped by 5 bases and J by 0 bases, with 11 bases between them. CDR1 and CDR2 from the germline V gene are LNHDA and SQIVND (reference sequence). The CDR3, as DNA: TGTGCCAGTAGTTCGCGGGATTATAGCAATCAGCCCCAGCATTTT. Encoded protein: CASSSRDYSNQPQHF.

This clone was detected ten times or more. This chain uses TRBV9 with TRBJ2-7; 11 nucleotides agree with TRBD2. The J segment lost 2 bases and the V segment lost 0 bases, leaving 7 bases of the junction unmatched. CDR3 length equals 17 residues. The germline gives CDR1 SGDLS, CDR2 YYNGEE. CDR3 protein: CASSVGSGTSGAYEQYF. The CDR3 region has the DNA TGTGCCAGCAGCGTAGGCTCCGGGACTAGCGGAGCCTACGAGCAGTACTTC.

V and J are TRBV15 and TRBJ1-1; no firm D call. V dropped 1 base and J dropped 4 bases, with 7 bases sitting between them. Germline V CDR1 and CDR2: LNHNV, YYDKDF (reference sequence). The CDR3 loop spans 13 amino acids. This CDR3 is CATSRGGTTEAFF. The DNA of the CDR3 is TGTGCCACCAGCAGAGGCGGAACCACTGAAGCTTTCTTT.

The rearrangement joins TRBV7-3 to TRBJ2-1, with 8 positions matching TRBD1. Germline V gives CDR1 SGHTA, CDR2 FQGTGA. The V segment lost 5 bases and the J segment 8 bases; nucleotides outside the gene matches: 14. The CDR3 spans 16 residues. The CDR3 reads CASSALRDRWGHEQFF. In DNA, the CDR3 is TGTGCCAGCAGCGCGCTCCGGGACAGGTGGGGCCATGAGCAGTTCTTC.

The gene calls are TRBV7-8 and TRBJ1-6; 9 nucleotides match TRBD1. The CDR3 covers 20 residues. The ends lost 5 bases at V and 5 bases at J; junction bases unmatched: 19. Per germline, CDR1 SGHVS and CDR2 FQNEAQ. The CDR3 DNA reads as TGTGCCAGCAGCCACGCTAGTTACAGGGGGCCCAATAGCCATAATTCACCCCTCCACTTT. Its protein is CASSHASYRGPNSHNSPLHF.

The chain has TRBV4-1 and TRBJ1-2; 8 nucleotides agree with TRBD1. The germline gives CDR1 MGHRA, CDR2 YSYEKL. The CDR3 consists of 15 residues. V gave up 3 bases and J gave up 4 bases; unmatched junction bases: 7. CDR3 region: CASSHTGTGSYGYTF. CDR3 in DNA: TGCGCCAGCAGCCATACCGGGACAGGATCCTATGGCTACACCTTC.

This clone was observed a single time. The CDR3 DNA is TGTGCCAGCAGTTCAAGGACAGGGGGCGTTCAGCCCCAGCATTTT. It specifies CASSSRTGGVQPQHF. The chain employs TRBV5-5 and TRBJ1-5; 11 bases align to TRBD1. This CDR3 is 15 amino acids long. V lost 5 bases and J lost 6; bases outside the gene matches: 7. Germline V gene sequence: CDR1 SGHKS, CDR2 YYEKEE (reference sequence).

This clone showed up just a few times. The chain recombines TRBV28 with TRBJ1-4, with D unclear. The ends were cut back, 6 bases at V and 5 bases at J, with 16 bases in the middle. This CDR3 has 15 amino acids. Germline lookup yields CDR1 MDHEN and CDR2 SYDVKM. The DNA for the CDR3 is TGTGCCAGCAGGGGGATGAGGGCGGAGAATGAAAAACTGTTTTTT. This codes for CASRGMRAENEKLFF.

V usage is TRBV29-1 and J usage is TRBJ2-3, with 8 bases identical to TRBD2. Germline V gives CDR1 SQVTM, CDR2 ANQGSEA. V lost 1 base, J lost 4 bases, and 16 bases stayed unmatched. The CDR3 is 18 amino acids. CDR3: CSVEVPSGGPVAADTQYF. The CDR3 DNA follows: TGCAGCGTTGAAGTCCCCTCGGGAGGGCCAGTCGCTGCAGATACGCAGTATTTT.

The genes are TRBV27 and TRBJ1-1; weak D call: TRBD1 (6 bases). This CDR3 is 19 amino acids long. V was cut by 0 bases and J by 2 bases, with 22 bases left in between. Germline V gives CDR1 MNHEY, CDR2 SMNVEV (reference sequence). The CDR3 sequence is CASSLSGQGLSPSNTEAFF. The CDR3 nucleotides read TGTGCCAGCAGTTTATCGGGTCAGGGGCTTTCCCCCTCTAACACTGAAGCTTTCTTT.

The CDR3 loop reads CASSPSTSHSGNTIYF. The CDR3 nucleotides are TGTGCCAGCAGCCCTTCTACGAGTCACTCTGGAAACACCATATATTTT. The rearrangement uses TRBV9 and TRBJ1-3; no clear D. Germline V CDR1 and CDR2: SGDLS, YYNGEE. The CDR3 is 16 amino acids. The ends were cut back, 4 bases at V and 0 bases at J, with 14 bases in the middle.

This chain joins TRBV5-4 and TRBJ1-1; D is possibly TRBD1 (6 bases). From germline, CDR1 is SGHNT and CDR2 YYREEE (reference sequence). This CDR3 is 14 amino acids long. With 0 bases removed from V and 6 bases from J, the gap between germline ends came to 12 bases. The CDR3 sequence is CASSLETGWSEAFF. CDR3 nucleotides: TGTGCCAGCAGCTTGGAGACAGGATGGTCTGAAGCTTTCTTT.

The rearrangement links TRBV28 to TRBJ2-7; the match to TRBD2 covers 11 bases. CDR3 length: 15 residues. In germline, CDR1 is MDHEN, CDR2 SYDVKM. Trimming removed 5 bases from V and 6 bases from J; junction bases left unmatched: 9. The CDR3 loop reads CASSPLTSGRGEQYF. DNA for the CDR3: TGTGCCAGCAGTCCCCTAACTAGCGGGAGAGGCGAGCAGTACTTC.

This clone appeared a single time. V gene TRBV6-5 combines with J gene TRBJ2-5; tentative D call: TRBD1 (6 bases). Trimming removed 6 bases from V and 4 bases from J, with 12 bases in between. The CDR3 spans 13 residues. The germline V gene encodes CDR1 MNHEY and CDR2 SVGAGI. The CDR3 spells CASRRTAGETQYF. The CDR3 nucleotides read TGTGCCAGCAGAAGGACAGCAGGAGAGACCCAGTACTTC.